The present T cell receptor beta chain was sequenced within a study of blood T cell repertoires in COVID-19. Study-level background: Acute-phase and convalescent COVID-19 samples originated in the United States, Italy and Spain. PBMCs, B-cell-depleted T cells, or T cells provided the cDNA or gDNA that made up the material.

CDR1 GTSNPN and CDR2 SVGIG come from the germline V gene (reference sequence). The V gene end was trimmed by 2 bases and the J gene end by 7 bases; junction bases not matched to a gene: 2. This CDR3 comprises 12 residues. Authors' analysis steps: Scientists estimated how many nucleated cells there were by amplifying reference gene primers. Repertoires were generated with immunoSEQ multiplex PCR, while TCRdb's copy carries only in-frame clones and drops some. V and J calls and clone size are those listed in that table; D and trimming were worked out from the DNA. The data show about 160,000 clones, with roughly 84% seen just once and more than 7% held by the top ten.

Sequencing was performed on peripheral blood. This chain uses TRBV30 with TRBJ2-1; 7 nucleotides agree with TRBD1. The sequence was obtained from a woman of 80 years or more with active or convalescent COVID-19. The CDR3 here is CAWSLQGNEQFF. For the CDR3, the DNA is TGTGCCTGGAGTCTACAGGGGAATGAGCAGTTCTTC.